These T cell receptor beta chains were read from a single sample in a study of control samples from healthy donors and cancer patients. This table comes from immunoSEQ multiplex PCR, and its TCRdb copy is limited to in-frame clones, with some not included. The sample holds 100,000 to 150,000 clones; 85% to 95% are singletons and the top ten take 0.5% to 0.7%. The sequenced material came from PBMCs. These receptors originate from a man of 80 years or more with head and neck cancer. CDR3s include the opening cysteine and the closing phenylalanine or tryptophan. Fields, in order: D gene, V gene, J gene, clone size, CDR3 DNA, CDR3 protein. A D gene is named only where the DNA matches it firmly. Size values are once, few and many counts, or a class for expanded clones, and some rows have none.

.	TRBV6-6	TRBJ1-5	.	TGTGCCAGCAGTTACTCCGAGAGGAATTCCCATCAGCCCCAGCATTTT	CASSYSERNSHQPQHF
TRBD1	TRBV14	TRBJ1-1	.	TGTGCCAGCAGCCAACTAGGGACAGCAATGAACACTGAAGCTTTCTTT	CASSQLGTAMNTEAFF
.	TRBV7-2	TRBJ2-7	once	TGTGCCAGCAGCTTAGAGGGTTGGGGTAATGGTGCCTACGAGCAGTACTTC	CASSLEGWGNGAYEQYF
.	TRBV30	TRBJ1-5	.	TGTGCCTGGAGTTTAGGGAATGGAAATCAGCCCCAGCATTTT	CAWSLGNGNQPQHF
.	TRBV5-1	TRBJ2-3	.	TGCGCCAGCAGCTCTATTCCGGGCCGCACAGATACGCAGTATTTT	CASSSIPGRTDTQYF
.	TRBV5-1	TRBJ2-3	once	TGCGCCAGCAGCTTGGGAACCCCCGAGGCAGATACGCAGTATTTT	CASSLGTPEADTQYF
TRBD2	TRBV4-2	TRBJ2-3	.	TGTGCCAGCAGCCAAGATACCCTAGCGGGGGGGATCAGCACAGATACGCAGTATTTT	CASSQDTLAGGISTDTQYF
TRBD2	TRBV10-2	TRBJ2-7	.	TGCGCCAGCAGTGAGTCGCTAGCGGCGGCCTACTACGAGCAGTACTTC	CASSESLAAAYYEQYF
.	TRBV7-9	TRBJ2-7	.	TGTGCCAGCAGCTTAGCGGGGGGTAACACCTACGAGCAGTACTTC	CASSLAGGNTYEQYF
.	TRBV6-4	TRBJ2-3	.	TGTGCCAGCAGTGGGTGGAGGAGCACAGATACGCAGTATTTT	CASSGWRSTDTQYF
.	TRBV20-1	TRBJ1-4	.	TGCAGTGCTAGTTTTCGCTCAACTAATGAAAAACTGTTTTTT	CSASFRSTNEKLFF
TRBD2	TRBV5-1	TRBJ2-1	.	TGCGCCAGCAGCCCCGCTAGGACTAGCGGGAGTTTTGATGAGCAGTTCTTC	CASSPARTSGSFDEQFF
.	TRBV12-3/TRBV12-4	TRBJ1-2	.	TGTGCCAGCAGTTTTAGGCAGGGCGATGGCTACACCTTC	CASSFRQGDGYTF
.	TRBV18	TRBJ1-4	once	TGTGCCAGCTCACCATCCGTGGGCTTTGATGAAAAACTGTTTTTT	CASSPSVGFDEKLFF
TRBD2	TRBV6-1	TRBJ2-3	.	TGTGCCAGCAGTGAGCCCCTAGCGGGAGGTTTAGATACGCAGTATTTT	CASSEPLAGGLDTQYF
.	TRBV5-1	TRBJ2-1	.	TGCGCCAGCAGTCTGGCTACCTCCTACAATGAGCAGTTCTTC	CASSLATSYNEQFF
TRBD1	TRBV24-1	TRBJ2-7	.	TGTGCCACCAGTGACCCCGGACAGGGGAACGAGCAGTACTTC	CATSDPGQGNEQYF
TRBD2	TRBV10-1	TRBJ2-5	.	TGCGCCAGCAGTGAGTCGAGGGCTAGCGGGAGGCGCCAAGAGACCCAGTACTTC	CASSESRASGRRQETQYF
.	TRBV9	TRBJ1-2	once	TGTGCCAGCAGCGCTCCGACAGACTATGGCTACACCTTC	CASSAPTDYGYTF
.	TRBV5-4	TRBJ1-1	.	TGTGCCAGCAGCTTGCAGGCGAACACTGAAGCTTTCTTT	CASSLQANTEAFF
TRBD1	TRBV5-6	TRBJ2-3	.	TGTGCCAGCAGCCCGGACAGGGGCACAGATACGCAGTATTTT	CASSPDRGTDTQYF
.	TRBV7-9	TRBJ1-5	few	TGTGCCAGCAGCTTAGGGTGGCAGCCCCAGCATTTT	CASSLGWQPQHF
.	TRBV12-3/TRBV12-4	TRBJ2-3	.	TGTGCCAGCAGACTCACAGATACGCAGTATTTT	CASRLTDTQYF
.	TRBV7-6	TRBJ2-5	.	TGTGCCAGCAGCTTAGATGCGACAGGAACGGCGGAGACCCAGTACTTC	CASSLDATGTAETQYF